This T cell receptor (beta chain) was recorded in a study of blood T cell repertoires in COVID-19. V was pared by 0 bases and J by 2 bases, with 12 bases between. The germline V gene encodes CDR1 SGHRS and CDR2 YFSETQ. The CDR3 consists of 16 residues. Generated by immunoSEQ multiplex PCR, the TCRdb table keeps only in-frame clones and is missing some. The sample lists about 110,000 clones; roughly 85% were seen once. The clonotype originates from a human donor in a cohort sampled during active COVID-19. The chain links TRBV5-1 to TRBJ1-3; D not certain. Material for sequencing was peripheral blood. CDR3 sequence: CASSLGQVKTGNTIYF. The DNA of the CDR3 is TGCGCCAGCAGCTTGGGGCAGGTGAAAACTGGAAACACCATATATTTT.